This TCR beta chain was retrieved from a study of T cell clonotyping in hematopoietic cell transplantation. The table came from immunoSEQ multiplex PCR; TCRdb's copy has only in-frame clones and leaves some out. The sample shows fewer than 45,000 clones, approximately 89% of them seen only once. The origin of this receptor is a woman between 40 and 50 years old in good health. Some clones in this sample may be carry-over from other donors' samples. Sequencing was performed on peripheral blood mononuclear cells.

The DNA of the CDR3 is TGTGCCAGCAGGTTCGGGGCAGGAGAGACCCAGTACTTC. The encoded protein is CASRFGAGETQYF. The chain employs TRBV6-5 and TRBJ2-5; the D gene could be TRBD1 or TRBD2 (5 bases each). The CDR3 spans 13 residues. V gave up 6 bases and J gave up 4 bases, with 12 bases separating them. CDR1 is MNHEY and CDR2 is SVGAGI in the germline V gene.